The rows below give T cell receptor beta chains drawn from one sample of a study of memory CD4+ T cells and cytomegalovirus serostatus. Measured with immunoSEQ multiplex PCR; TCRdb has only the in-frame clones, and not every one. The profile covers some 52,000 clones, with about 83% appearing a single time and 2% taken by the ten largest. Sequenced material: memory CD4+ T cells from blood. The receptors come from an adult in good health and CMV-seropositive. Each CDR3 is given with its conserved first and last residue. D genes are given only for firm matches. Not all rows give a size; the values are once, few, many and, for expanded clones, a class.

D gene: TRBD1; V gene: TRBV18; clone size: -; J gene: TRBJ1-4; CDR3 protein: CASSPYSTGGEEKLFF; CDR3 DNA: TGTGCCAGCTCACCCTACTCGACAGGGGGCGAGGAAAAACTGTTTTTT
D gene: -; V gene: TRBV7-2; clone size: -; J gene: TRBJ1-5; CDR3 protein: CASAGYGQPQHF; CDR3 DNA: TGTGCCAGCGCGGGCTACGGGCAGCCCCAGCATTTT
D gene: -; V gene: TRBV6-1; clone size: few; J gene: TRBJ2-1; CDR3 protein: CASSESGAPYNEQFF; CDR3 DNA: TGTGCCAGCAGTGAATCAGGGGCTCCCTACAATGAGCAGTTCTTC
D gene: -; V gene: TRBV29-1; clone size: once; J gene: TRBJ1-2; CDR3 protein: CSVEAQTGLVGYGYTF; CDR3 DNA: TGCAGCGTTGAAGCCCAAACAGGGTTGGTGGGCTATGGCTACACCTTC
D gene: -; V gene: TRBV7-2; clone size: -; J gene: TRBJ2-1; CDR3 protein: CASSGLLGQPILNEQFF; CDR3 DNA: TGTGCCAGCAGCGGCCTTTTAGGCCAGCCGATCCTCAATGAGCAGTTCTTC
D gene: -; V gene: TRBV25-1; clone size: -; J gene: TRBJ2-7; CDR3 protein: CASSPAGREYEQYF; CDR3 DNA: TGTGCCAGCAGCCCGGCGGGCAGGGAATACGAGCAGTACTTC
D gene: TRBD2; V gene: TRBV5-3; clone size: -; J gene: TRBJ2-3; CDR3 protein: CARSLARTSGGDTQYF; CDR3 DNA: TGTGCCAGAAGCTTGGCCCGGACTAGCGGGGGGGATACGCAGTATTTT
D gene: -; V gene: TRBV20-1; clone size: -; J gene: TRBJ1-1; CDR3 protein: CSATAEEAFF; CDR3 DNA: TGCAGTGCTACCGCCGAGGAAGCTTTCTTT
D gene: TRBD2; V gene: TRBV2; clone size: -; J gene: TRBJ2-7; CDR3 protein: CASRKPGGGLYEQYF; CDR3 DNA: TGTGCCAGCAGAAAGCCGGGAGGGGGGCTCTACGAGCAGTACTTC
D gene: -; V gene: TRBV21-1; clone size: few; J gene: TRBJ1-3; CDR3 protein: CASSKEASGESGNTIYF; CDR3 DNA: TGTGCCAGCAGCAAAGAGGCGTCGGGAGAGTCTGGAAACACCATATATTTT
D gene: -; V gene: TRBV4-2; clone size: -; J gene: TRBJ2-3; CDR3 protein: CASSQFGGQTSTDTQYF; CDR3 DNA: TGTGCCAGCAGCCAGTTCGGAGGACAGACTAGCACAGATACGCAGTATTTT
D gene: TRBD2; V gene: TRBV14; clone size: -; J gene: TRBJ2-7; CDR3 protein: CASSKGPGLAYEQYF; CDR3 DNA: TGTGCCAGCAGCAAGGGACCGGGACTAGCCTACGAGCAGTACTTC
D gene: -; V gene: TRBV6-1; clone size: -; J gene: TRBJ1-1; CDR3 protein: CASSKGQWNTEAFF; CDR3 DNA: TGTGCCAGCAGTAAAGGGCAGTGGAACACTGAAGCTTTCTTT
D gene: -; V gene: TRBV7-2; clone size: -; J gene: TRBJ1-3; CDR3 protein: CASSFYSSSGNTIYF; CDR3 DNA: TGTGCCAGCAGCTTCTACAGCTCCTCTGGAAACACCATATATTTT
D gene: TRBD1; V gene: TRBV2; clone size: -; J gene: TRBJ1-5; CDR3 protein: CASSFPQGGVQPQHF; CDR3 DNA: TGTGCCAGCAGCTTTCCACAGGGGGGGGTTCAGCCCCAGCATTTT
D gene: TRBD2; V gene: TRBV27; clone size: -; J gene: TRBJ2-7; CDR3 protein: CASRTSGRYEQYF; CDR3 DNA: TGTGCCAGTAGAACTAGCGGGCGGTACGAGCAGTACTTC
D gene: TRBD1; V gene: TRBV7-2; clone size: -; J gene: TRBJ2-2; CDR3 protein: CASSWDSTIWDTGELFF; CDR3 DNA: TGTGCCAGCAGTTGGGACAGTACCATCTGGGACACCGGGGAGCTGTTTTTT
D gene: -; V gene: TRBV5-1; clone size: -; J gene: TRBJ1-3; CDR3 protein: CASSYDSFSGNTIYF; CDR3 DNA: TGCGCCAGCAGCTACGACAGTTTTTCTGGAAACACCATATATTTT
D gene: TRBD1; V gene: TRBV19; clone size: few; J gene: TRBJ1-2; CDR3 protein: CASSQTGGSYGYTF; CDR3 DNA: TGTGCCAGTAGCCAGACAGGGGGTAGCTATGGCTACACCTTC
D gene: TRBD2; V gene: TRBV7-9; clone size: -; J gene: TRBJ2-1; CDR3 protein: CASSHGTSGRREQFF; CDR3 DNA: TGTGCCAGCAGCCACGGGACTAGCGGGAGGAGGGAGCAGTTCTTC
D gene: -; V gene: TRBV7-2; clone size: -; J gene: TRBJ2-7; CDR3 protein: CASTPTEARAAYEQYF; CDR3 DNA: TGTGCCAGCACCCCAACGGAGGCCCGGGCGGCCTACGAGCAGTACTTC